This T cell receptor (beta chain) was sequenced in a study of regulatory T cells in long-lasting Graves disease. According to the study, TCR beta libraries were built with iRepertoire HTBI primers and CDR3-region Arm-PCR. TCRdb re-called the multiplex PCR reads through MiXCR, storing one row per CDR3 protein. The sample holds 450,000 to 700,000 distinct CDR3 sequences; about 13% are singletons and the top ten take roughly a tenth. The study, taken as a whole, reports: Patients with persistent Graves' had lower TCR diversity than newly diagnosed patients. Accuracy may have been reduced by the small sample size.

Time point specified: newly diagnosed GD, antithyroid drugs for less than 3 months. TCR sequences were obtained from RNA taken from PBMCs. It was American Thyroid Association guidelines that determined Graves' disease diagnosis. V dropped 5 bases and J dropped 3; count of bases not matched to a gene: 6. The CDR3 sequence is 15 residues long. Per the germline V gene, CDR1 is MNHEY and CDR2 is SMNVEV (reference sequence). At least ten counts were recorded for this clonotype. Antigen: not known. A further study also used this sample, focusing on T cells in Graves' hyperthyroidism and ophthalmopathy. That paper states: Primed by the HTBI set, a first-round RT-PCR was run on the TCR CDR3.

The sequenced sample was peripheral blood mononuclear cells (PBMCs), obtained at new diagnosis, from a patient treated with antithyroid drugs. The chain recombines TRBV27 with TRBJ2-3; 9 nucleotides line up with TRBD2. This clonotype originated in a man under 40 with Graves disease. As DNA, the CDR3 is TGTGCCAGCAGTAGGGCGGGAGGGGGGACAGATACGCAGTATTTT. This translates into CASSRAGGGTDTQYF.